The 9 T cell receptor beta chains given below trace back to one sample, sequenced in a study of tumor and adjacent non-tumor tissue in lung cancer. No cell sorting was done before RNA was extracted from the tissue. This non-tumor lung sample came from over 3 cm beyond the tumor edge. A modified ARM-PCR protocol with three rounds of nested PCR amplified TCRbeta. Each CDR3 protein is one row after TCRdb ran MiXCR on the multiplex PCR reads. The sample includes 65,000 to 85,000 distinct CDR3 sequences, more than 75% of them seen just once. The sequenced sample consisted of distant non-tumor lung tissue. The receptors here all came from a man in his sixties with non-small cell lung cancer.

Comments on this clonotype: This CDR3 is missing its conserved last phenylalanine or tryptophan, likely due to a read error. The chain combines TRBV4-2 with TRBJ2-7, with 8 nucleotides matching TRBD1. Losses at the gene ends were 4 bases for V and 8 bases for J; bases not matched to a gene: 10. The CDR3 extends over 14 amino acids. Looked up from germline, CDR1 is LGHNA and CDR2 is YNFKEQ. Here the CDR3 reads CASSPTGDRDKQYL. The CDR3, as DNA: TGTGCCAGCAGCCCGACAGGGGATAGGGACAAGCAGTACCTC.

In the case of this clonotype: One end of the junction varies from germline; a read error may be responsible. The genes are TRBV6-5 and TRBJ2-1; D unclear. Germline CDR1 and CDR2: MNHEY and SVGAGI. This CDR3 comprises 13 residues. CDR3 sequence: CASRLDAYNGQFF. Here the CDR3 DNA reads TGTGCCAGCAGATTGGACGCATACAATGGGCAGTTCTTC.

Turning to this clonotype: It is likely a read error, because the conserved phenylalanine at the end of the CDR3 is missing. This sequence joins TRBV2 and TRBJ1-1, with a possible D match to TRBD1 (6 bases). This CDR3 spans 12 amino acids. From germline, CDR1 is SNHLY and CDR2 FYNNEI. Deletions cut 6 bases from V and 2 bases from J, with 7 bases between. Here the CDR3 reads CASRQGNTEAFI. In nucleotides, the CDR3 is TGTGCCAGCAGACAGGGTAACACTGAAGCTTTCATC.

This clonotype was found once. A read error may produce the germline difference seen at one junction end. The chain is built from TRBV28 and TRBJ1-5, with TRBD1 as a possible D gene (6 bases). The CDR3 loop spans 15 amino acids. Germline assignment: CDR1 MDHEN and CDR2 SYDVKM. CDR3 coding DNA: TGTGCCAGCACTTTAAGGGCAGGGGACAATCAACCCCAGCATTTT. This gives the protein CASTLRAGDNQPQHF.

As to this clonotype: This likely comes from a read error, as the CDR3 has no conserved phenylalanine or tryptophan at its end. The chain employs TRBV29-1 and TRBJ1-1; no clear D. Germline CDR1 reads SQVTM; CDR2 reads ANQGSEA. This CDR3 spans 11 amino acids. The CDR3: CGVRVGTEAFL. The CDR3 DNA reads TGCGGCGTTAGGGTAGGGACTGAAGCTTTCCTT.

A word on this clonotype: Its ends do not fully match the called genes, so a read error is possible. The chain combines TRBV11-2 with TRBJ2-5; no reliable D call. Germline V gene data show CDR1 as SGHAT and CDR2 as FQNNGV. The CDR3 extends over 14 amino acids. CDR3 region: CASSIFDGQGTQYF. The CDR3 DNA reads TGTGCCAGTAGCATATTCGACGGGCAAGGGACCCAGTACTTC.

To note about this clonotype: The CDR3 carries no conserved terminal phenylalanine or tryptophan, so it likely arises from a read error. The CDR3 protein is CAYSQEGAGASYEQYL. The CDR3 bases are TGTGCCTACAGCCAAGAAGGGGCGGGAGCGTCCTACGAGCAGTACCTC. V and J are TRBV4-2 and TRBJ2-7; 7 positions match TRBD2. Germline CDR1 LGHNA, CDR2 YNFKEQ. The CDR3 totals 16 residues. With V trimmed by 11 bases and J by 1 base, 17 bases remained unmatched.

At least ten counts were recorded for this clonotype. CDR3 loop: CASSLEGGPHNEQFF. The CDR3 DNA reads as TGTGCCAGCAGCCTCGAGGGGGGCCCCCACAATGAGCAGTTCTTC. The chain joins TRBV7-2 to TRBJ2-1; D might be TRBD1 or TRBD2, each matching 6 bases. The length of the CDR3 is 15 residues. Trimming took off 5 bases at V and 5 bases at J, with 16 bases between the two ends. CDR1 SGHTA and CDR2 FQGNSA come from the germline V gene.

This clonotype appeared once. The junction and the germline gene differ at one end; a read error may be behind it. The chain employs TRBV29-1 and TRBJ2-3, with D maybe TRBD2 (5 bases). The CDR3 loop spans 14 amino acids. Germline assignment: CDR1 SQVTM and CDR2 ANQGSEA. For the CDR3, the DNA is TGCAGCGTTGAGATCAGAGACTACACAGTTACGCAGTATTTT. Translated: CSVEIRDYTVTQYF.